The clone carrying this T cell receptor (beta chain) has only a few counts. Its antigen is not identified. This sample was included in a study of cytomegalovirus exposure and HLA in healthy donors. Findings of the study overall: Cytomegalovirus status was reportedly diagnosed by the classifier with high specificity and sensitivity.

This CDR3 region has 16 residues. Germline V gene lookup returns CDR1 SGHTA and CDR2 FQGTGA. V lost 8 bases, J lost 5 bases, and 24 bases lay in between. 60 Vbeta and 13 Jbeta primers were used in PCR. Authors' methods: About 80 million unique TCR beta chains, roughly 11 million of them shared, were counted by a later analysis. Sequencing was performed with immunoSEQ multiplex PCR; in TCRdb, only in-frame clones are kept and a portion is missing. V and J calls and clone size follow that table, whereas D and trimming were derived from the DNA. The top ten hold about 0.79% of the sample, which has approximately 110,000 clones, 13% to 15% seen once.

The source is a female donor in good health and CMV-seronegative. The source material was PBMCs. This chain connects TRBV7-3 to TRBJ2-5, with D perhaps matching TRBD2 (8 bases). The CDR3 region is CASSGGETGNWETQYF. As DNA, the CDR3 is TGTGCCAGCTCCGGGGGGGAGACAGGGAATTGGGAGACCCAGTACTTC.